These 28 T cell receptor beta chains were all obtained from the same sample, sequenced in a study of blood T cells in healthy people across ages. Next came a second PCR, run for about 7 to 12 cycles, which used a sample-barcoded 5' primer along with a J-beta primer mix. TCRdb recomputed calls from the 5' RACE reads with MiXCR, one row per CDR3 protein. Altogether roughly 1.7 million distinct CDR3 sequences are present, 30% to 35% being singletons, with the ten largest covering roughly 10%. Sequencing used blood. These receptors were obtained from a woman in her 30s in good health.

In this sample, this clonotype turned up once. V usage is TRBV12-3 or TRBV12-4 and J usage is TRBJ1-5; D is ambiguous. With 7 bases removed from V and 0 bases from J, the gap between germline ends came to 13 bases. The CDR3 totals 15 residues. Written as DNA, the CDR3 is TGTGCCAGCACCAGTTCGGTTCGTAGCAATCAGCCCCAGCATTTT. Amino acids: CASTSSVRSNQPQHF.

This clonotype showed up just a few times. The chain combines TRBV3-1 with TRBJ1-2, with 8 bases identical to TRBD1. Losses at the gene ends were 3 bases for V and 4 bases for J; bases not matched to a gene: 4. Germline CDR1 and CDR2: LGHDT and YNNKEL (reference sequence). This CDR3 has 14 residues. The CDR3 protein is CASSQLGQGYGYTF. CDR3 DNA: TGTGCCAGCAGCCAGCTTGGACAGGGCTATGGCTACACCTTC.

In this sample, this clonotype turned up many times. The CDR3 loop reads CATSGGGPSTDTQYF. The CDR3 coding sequence is TGTGCCACGAGCGGCGGGGGGCCAAGCACAGATACGCAGTATTTT. The rearrangement links TRBV15 to TRBJ2-3, with 8 bases that match TRBD2. The CDR3 runs 15 residues. CDR1 is LNHNV and CDR2 is YYDKDF in the germline V gene (reference sequence). V lost 9 bases, J lost 0 bases, and 8 bases stayed unmatched.

The DNA for the CDR3 is TGTGCCAGCAGCCAAGATGCTAGGGACGATGAGCAGTTCTTC. It encodes CASSQDARDDEQFF. The chain links TRBV3-1 to TRBJ2-1, with D perhaps given as TRBD1 or TRBD2 (5 bases each). Germline V gene sequence: CDR1 LGHDT, CDR2 YNNKEL (reference sequence). With 0 bases removed from V and 8 bases from J, the gap between germline ends came to 11 bases. There are 14 residues in the CDR3.

CDR3 protein: CSATRGGYNEQFF. The CDR3, as DNA: TGCAGTGCTACGCGGGGGGGCTATAATGAGCAGTTCTTC. The J gene is TRBJ2-1, the V gene TRBV20-1, with 9 bases that match TRBD2. This CDR3 spans 13 amino acids. In germline, CDR1 is DFQATT, CDR2 SNEGSKA (reference sequence). V lost 4 bases to trimming and J lost 7 bases; unmatched junction nucleotides: 5.

This clonotype was seen ten or more times. The chain joins TRBV7-3 to TRBJ2-3; 11 bases fit TRBD2. The CDR3 runs to 15 residues. Trimming cost V 5 bases and J 4 bases; bases outside gene matches: 5. Germline CDR1 is SGHTA and CDR2 is FQGTGA. CDR3 coding DNA: TGTGCCAGCAGCCAACTAGCGGGGGCGGCAGATACGCAGTATTTT. Residues: CASSQLAGAADTQYF.

J is TRBJ2-3 and V is TRBV6-6; no definite D call. Per the germline V gene, CDR1 is MNHNY and CDR2 is SVGAGI (reference sequence). There are 15 residues in the CDR3. Trimming removed 1 base from V and 6 bases from J, with 14 bases in between. The CDR3 reads CASSYLTLRMDTQYF. CDR3 nucleotides: TGTGCCAGCAGTTACTTAACCCTTAGAATGGATACGCAGTATTTT.

This clonotype was seen just once. In DNA, the CDR3 is TGTGCCCGCCCTATTACAGTCATGAACACTGAAGCTTTCTTT. Its protein is CARPITVMNTEAFF. V and J are TRBV30 and TRBJ1-1; D is unresolved. There are 14 residues in the CDR3. Germline CDR1 is GTSNPN and CDR2 is SVGIG (reference sequence). Trimming pared 8 bases from V and 0 bases from J, leaving 16 bases between.

The chain recombines TRBV10-1 with TRBJ2-5, with D perhaps TRBD1 (6 bases). Deletions cut 3 bases from V and 5 bases from J, with 16 bases between. CDR1 and CDR2 (germline): WNHNN, SYGVQD (reference sequence). The CDR3 extends over 15 amino acids. DNA of the CDR3: TGCGCCAGCAGTGACGATGTAGGGGGTCACGAGACCCAGTACTTC. It is translated as CASSDDVGGHETQYF.

This clonotype came up a few times. The junction departs from the called germline gene at one end, perhaps through a read error. The chain is built from TRBV4-1 and TRBJ2-1, with 9 bases matching TRBD2. CDR1 is MGHRA, CDR2 YSYEKL, per germline. CDR3 length: 16 amino acids. CDR3: CASSQGRLAGNNEQFF. CDR3 DNA sequence: TGCGCCAGTAGCCAAGGGCGGCTAGCGGGAAACAATGAGCAGTTCTTC.

The V and J genes are TRBV18 and TRBJ2-1; 9 positions match TRBD2. CDR3 length: 15 amino acids. CDR1 and CDR2 from the germline V gene are KGHSH and LQKENI. V was pared by 5 bases and J by 8 bases, with 10 bases of the junction left unmatched. This CDR3 is CASSSAAGGVDEQFF. DNA of the CDR3: TGTGCCAGCTCAAGCGCAGCGGGAGGTGTCGATGAGCAGTTCTTC.

This clonotype was counted at least ten times. One end of the junction does not line up with germline, which may come from a read error. This chain joins TRBV5-1 and TRBJ2-1; D is possibly TRBD2 (6 bases). CDR3 length: 13 amino acids. Germline CDR1 reads SGHRS; CDR2 reads YFSETQ. The CDR3 DNA reads TGTGCCAGCAGCTTGGGGGGATTCGATGAGCAGTTCTTC. Translated, it gives CASSLGGFDEQFF.

This chain uses TRBV29-1 with TRBJ1-1, with D possibly being TRBD1 (6 bases). Trimming shortened V by 2 bases and J by 1 base, and 17 bases separated the two germline ends. This CDR3 has 16 residues. Germline CDR1 reads SQVTM; CDR2 reads ANQGSEA. CDR3 in DNA: TGCAGCGTTGAACGGAACCGGAACAGGGCGAACACTGAAGCTTTCTTT. Amino acids: CSVERNRNRANTEAFF.

The V gene is TRBV24-1, the J gene TRBJ2-1; TRBD1 matches at 9 bases. The CDR3 runs to 16 residues. Germline loops: CDR1 KGHDR, CDR2 SFDVKD. V shed 3 bases, J shed 4 bases, and the junction held 6 bases outside the gene matches. The CDR3 region is CATSDPRGQGYNEQFF. In DNA form, the CDR3 reads TGTGCCACCAGTGATCCCCGTGGACAGGGGTACAATGAGCAGTTCTTC.

The gene calls are TRBV19 and TRBJ1-2; 8 bases match TRBD1. CDR3 length equals 15 residues. Germline loops: CDR1 LNHDA, CDR2 SQIVND (reference sequence). The V segment lost 7 bases and the J segment 7 bases; nucleotides outside the gene matches: 14. CDR3 coding DNA: TGTGCCAGTACCTCAGGCCCCGCAGGGACAGGTGGCTACACCTTC. It encodes CASTSGPAGTGGYTF.

The chain recombines TRBV12-3 or TRBV12-4 with TRBJ2-7; no reliable D call. Trimming removed 4 bases from V and 4 bases from J, with 11 bases in between. This CDR3 region has 13 residues. CDR3 loop: CASSSEYSYEQYF. CDR3 coding DNA: TGTGCCAGCAGTTCCGAATATAGTTACGAGCAGTACTTC.

This clonotype turned up a few times. The chain has TRBV7-9 and TRBJ2-1; 9 bases match TRBD1. CDR3 size: 13 residues. Germline V gives CDR1 SEHNR, CDR2 FQNEAQ (reference sequence). Trimming took 8 bases from V and 5 from J; bases not matched to a gene: 4. CDR3 DNA: TGTGCCAGCTTATGGACAGGGGACAATGAGCAGTTCTTC. Its protein product is CASLWTGDNEQFF. The variable domain in full, with the rest retrieved from reference TRBV7-9 and TRBJ2-1, is DTGVSQNPRHKITKRGQNVTFRCDPISEHNRLYWYRQTLGQGPEFLTYFQNEAQLEKSRLLSDRFSAERPKGSFSTLEIQRTEQGDSAMYLCASLWTGDNEQFFGPGTRLTVL.

This clonotype was detected a few times. V is TRBV18 and J is TRBJ2-6; D possibly matches TRBD1 or TRBD2 (5 bases each). The CDR3 totals 16 residues. Trimming left V 5 bases short and J 0 bases short, with 11 bases between. The germline V gene has CDR1 KGHSH and CDR2 LQKENI. In nucleotides, the CDR3 is TGTGCCAGCTCATCGGGACGCCTCTCTGGGGCCAACGTCCTGACTTTC. Its translation: CASSSGRLSGANVLTF.

This chain's CDR3 is CSVVAGDPQETQYF. The CDR3 DNA is TGCAGCGTTGTAGCGGGAGATCCACAAGAGACCCAGTACTTC. The chain is built from TRBV29-1 and TRBJ2-5; TRBD2 matches at 9 bases. Germline lookup yields CDR1 SQVTM and CDR2 ANQGSEA. V was clipped by 4 bases and J by 2 bases; unmatched bases: 5. CDR3 length: 14 amino acids.

This clonotype has more than one count but fewer than ten. J is TRBJ2-1 and V is TRBV7-2, with 9 bases aligning to TRBD1. J lost 5 bases, V lost 5 bases, and 13 bases had no gene match. The CDR3 runs 17 residues. Germline CDR1 is SGHTA and CDR2 is FQGNSA. The CDR3 DNA is TGTGCCAGCAGCCTCTCATCCGGGACAGGGCCTCACAATGAGCAGTTCTTC. Protein: CASSLSSGTGPHNEQFF.

This clonotype appeared a single time. A junction boundary mismatches the germline segment, possibly from a read error. The V call is TRBV5-1, the J call TRBJ2-1; tentative D call: TRBD2 (6 bases). This CDR3 contains 14 residues. CDR1 and CDR2 (germline): SGHRS, YFSETQ. CDR3 loop: CAGSLTGVGNEQFF. The CDR3 DNA reads TGCGCCGGCAGCTTAACGGGAGTCGGCAATGAGCAGTTCTTC.

The chain uses TRBV6-2 or TRBV6-3 and TRBJ1-1; TRBD1 agrees at 9 bases. The CDR3 loop spans 14 amino acids. The germline gives CDR1 MNHEY, CDR2 SVGEGT. V trimming: 6 bases; J trimming: 5 bases; junction bases outside the gene matches: 7. CDR3: CASRPGTGRTEAFF. CDR3 in DNA: TGTGCCAGCAGACCCGGGACAGGGCGGACTGAAGCTTTCTTT.

This chain connects TRBV9 to TRBJ2-5; 8 bases fit TRBD2. Looked up from germline, CDR1 is SGDLS and CDR2 is YYNGEE. CDR3 length: 16 residues. The V segment lost 0 bases and the J segment 4 bases; nucleotides outside the gene matches: 8. The CDR3 DNA sequence: TGTGCCAGCAGCGTAGACGGCGGGGGGTTCCTAGAGACCCAGTACTTC. Translation gives CASSVDGGGFLETQYF.

This clonotype was counted between two and nine times. The junction differs from germline at one of its ends, possibly a read error. The rearrangement uses TRBV9 and TRBJ2-5; 10 bases are a match to TRBD1. The DNA matches TRBJ2-7 better at its end, which makes the J call doubtful. The V gene's germline CDR1 is SGDLS and CDR2 YYNGEE. This CDR3 is 15 amino acids long. The CDR3 sequence: CASSARDRGSHEQYF. The CDR3 DNA sequence: TGTGCCAGCAGCGCCCGGGACAGGGGCTCCCACGAGCAGTACTTC.

The genes are TRBV27 and TRBJ2-3; no reliable D call. V was trimmed by 4 bases and J by 3 bases, leaving 11 bases between them. This CDR3 has 14 residues. Germline loops: CDR1 MNHEY, CDR2 SMNVEV (reference sequence). In nucleotides, the CDR3 is TGTGCCAGCAGTTACAGCGTCGGGACAGATACGCAGTATTTT. Protein: CASSYSVGTDTQYF.

This clonotype showed up many times. V usage is TRBV6-6 and J usage is TRBJ2-5; 8 bases align to TRBD1. The length of the CDR3 is 15 residues. Germline CDR1 is MNHNY and CDR2 is SVGAGI (reference sequence). Losses at the gene ends were 6 bases for V and 7 bases for J; bases not matched to a gene: 13. Here the CDR3 reads CASRPPQGAIGTQYF. The CDR3 coding sequence is TGTGCCAGCAGACCACCCCAGGGGGCGATCGGGACCCAGTACTTC.

This clonotype occurred a few times. The chain joins TRBV20-1 to TRBJ1-1, with D hard to call. V shed 3 bases and J shed 0 bases, with 11 bases lying between them. The CDR3 spans 14 residues. Per the germline V gene, CDR1 is DFQATT and CDR2 is SNEGSKA (reference sequence). The CDR3 reads CSASYGGMNTEAFF. CDR3 DNA sequence: TGCAGTGCTAGCTACGGCGGGATGAACACTGAAGCTTTCTTT.

This rearrangement joins TRBV7-3 to TRBJ2-3, with TRBD2 matching 11 bases. The CDR3 has 16 residues. V lost 3 bases to trimming and J lost 6 bases; unmatched junction nucleotides: 8. In germline, CDR1 is SGHTA, CDR2 FQGTGA. The CDR3 coding sequence is TGTGCCAGCAGCTTGTCTAGCGGGGGGCCGGGGGATACGCAGTATTTT. Its translation is CASSLSSGGPGDTQYF.